Listed here is a single T cell receptor beta chain. Its antigen is not yet known. Base qualities were left out, and no much larger clone turns up one base away. The data were taken from a study of CD8+ T cells in alopecia areata (dated by TCRdb to 2017 to 2018). With respect to the entire study: The treated patients, all with moderate-to-severe alopecia areata, were enrolled in an open-label pilot trial of oral tofacitinib given at 5 to 10 mg twice daily. Amplification of TCRbeta CDR3 regions was done by immunoSEQ multiplex PCR using 35 Vbeta forward primers and 13 Jbeta reverse primers. Tofacitinib was administered for 6 to 18 months, and 6 months of follow-up off drug were then conducted to assess delayed response and recurrence. High-throughput TCRbeta sequencing was used to examine T cell clonal expansion in alopecia areata in both the C3H/HeJ mouse model and human patients. Tofacitinib-treated patients had biopsies at baseline and at 4 and 24 weeks of treatment, with a later scalp biopsy in several patients. The SALT score, which quantifies the percentage of affected scalp surface area, was used to measure disease severity in treated patients. In humans, TCRbeta sequencing was performed on scalp tissue and on sorted CD4+ and CD8+ peripheral blood T cells from healthy controls and from patients with patchy or totalis/universalis alopecia areata. The RNA source kit depended on sample type: the PAXgene miRNA kit for fixed scalp, the miRNeasy kit for PBMCs, and the RNeasy kit for mouse skin. Scalp clonality was compared across normal scalp (n=4), patchy alopecia areata scalp (n=8), and alopecia totalis/universalis scalp (n=8). Here is what the overall study found, with its caveats: Because the treated cohort was small and had just a single nonresponder, larger studies are needed to establish links between baseline CD8+ expansion and response. Shared TCR sequences between patients were less evident than in mice, which may be partly attributable to HLA diversity in the patient population. Tofacitinib significantly decreased scalp clonality and the number of expanded CD8+ clones among the top 100 scalp clones. Compared with normal scalp, lesional scalp, particularly in alopecia totalis/universalis, had higher clonality and more expanded CD8+ clones, which suggests antigenic drive. Unlike mouse skin, which is dominated by gammadelta T cells, normal human skin has resident alphabeta T cells that are also sequenced, and this complicates analysis of the scalp TCR repertoire. During tofacitinib treatment, many expanded lesional clones remained in scalp and blood, and this persistence may partly explain relapse after treatment is stopped.

The trim is 4 bases for V and 1 base for J, with a gap of 13 bases between the germline ends. CDR1 is given as GTSNPN and CDR2 as SVGIG, both from the germline V gene (reference sequence). From cysteine to phenylalanine, the CDR3 is 15 amino acids long. Just the 45-base CDR3 DNA is kept, in frame starting at base 1. The time point label for this specimen denotes: around 4 weeks on oral tofacitinib. In the paper's terms, the treatment or condition label means: oral pan-JAK inhibitor, 5-10 mg twice daily. From alopecia areata patients, peripheral blood was collected along with lesional scalp punch biopsies. PBMCs were isolated by density centrifugation and stained for CD3, CD4 and CD8, and CD4+ and CD8+ T cells were sorted on a FACSAria. Preparation of the library involved the immunoSEQ multiplex PCR assay. For TCR sequencing, RNA was extracted from every sample and reverse transcribed into cDNA to serve as template. First-strand cDNA was synthesized using SuperScript III with a 2:1 mix of oligo-dT and random hexamers. A synthetic immune receptor repertoire was used to measure amplification bias, and any remaining bias was corrected computationally. Concerning the study's data processing: After raw reads were preprocessed to remove errors, the CDR3 was defined following IMGT conventions as running from the conserved cysteine to phenylalanine. To get clonality, Shannon entropy was normalized by log2 of the number of productive unique TCRs and the result was subtracted from 1. Scalp TCRbeta sequences were cross-referenced with sorted blood CD4 and CD8 repertoires so that the CD4 or CD8 identity of scalp clones could be inferred. TCRdb's version of the immuneACCESS table is confined to in-frame rearrangements and falls short of the full clone set. An unresolved V gene accounts for under half of the shortfall where checked; the remainder is of unknown origin. The V and J calls and the clone size are those of that table, but D and trimming were determined from the DNA. Recorded for this sample are 200,000 to 250,000 clones; 64% of them occurred a single time. The ten largest clones add up to 4% to 5% of the sample.

The V gene is TRBV30 and the J gene is TRBJ2-2; the D gene is tentatively TRBD1 or TRBD2, each matching 5 bases. The specimen comprised CD4+ T cells sorted from blood, sampled at week 4, from a patient treated with tofacitinib. The clonotype was recovered from a human donor with alopecia areata. The nucleotide sequence reads as follows: TGTGCCTGGAAGCCGGGACGCCTGAACACCGGGGAGCTGTTTTTT. Translated, this gives CAWKPGRLNTGELFF.